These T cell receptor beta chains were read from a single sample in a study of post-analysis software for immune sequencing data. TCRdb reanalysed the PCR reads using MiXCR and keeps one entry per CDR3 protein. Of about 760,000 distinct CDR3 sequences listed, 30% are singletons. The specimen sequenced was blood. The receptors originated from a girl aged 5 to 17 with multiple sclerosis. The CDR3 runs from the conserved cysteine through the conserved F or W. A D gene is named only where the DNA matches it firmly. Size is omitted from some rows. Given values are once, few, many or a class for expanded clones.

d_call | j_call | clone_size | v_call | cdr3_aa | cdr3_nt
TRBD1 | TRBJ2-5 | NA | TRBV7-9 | CASVPGTAQETQYF | TGTGCCAGCGTTCCCGGGACAGCGCAAGAGACCCAGTACTTC
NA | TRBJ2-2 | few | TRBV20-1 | CSAIYTGELFF | TGCAGTGCTATTTACACCGGGGAGCTGTTTTTT
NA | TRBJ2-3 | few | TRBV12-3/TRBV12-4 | CASSLTPRVAETDTQYF | TGTGCCAGCAGTTTAACCCCGAGGGTAGCGGAAACAGATACGCAGTATTTT
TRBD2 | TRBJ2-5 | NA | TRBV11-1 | CASSPPALAGAFTVETQYF | TGTGCCAGCAGCCCACCTGCACTAGCGGGAGCCTTTACCGTAGAGACCCAGTACTTC
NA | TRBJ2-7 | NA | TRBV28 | CASTLSQQGPTYEQYF | TGTGCCAGCACACTCAGCCAGCAGGGACCAACCTACGAGCAGTACTTC
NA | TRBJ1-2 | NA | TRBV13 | CASSLGDSFFPGYTF | TGTGCCAGCAGCTTAGGAGACAGCTTCTTTCCTGGCTACACCTTC
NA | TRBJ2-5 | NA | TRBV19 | CASRQGRGYQETQYF | TGTGCCAGTAGACAGGGACGGGGATACCAAGAGACCCAGTACTTC
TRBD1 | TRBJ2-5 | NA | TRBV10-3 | CAISDPGTGNQETQYF | TGTGCCATCAGTGACCCCGGGACAGGGAACCAAGAGACCCAGTACTTC
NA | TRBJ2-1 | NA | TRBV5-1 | CASSFGSGPNEQFF | TGCGCCAGCAGCTTCGGGTCCGGCCCCAATGAGCAGTTCTTC
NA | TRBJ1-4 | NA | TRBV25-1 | CASSPRRSNEKLFF | TGTGCCAGCAGTCCCCGGAGGTCTAATGAAAAACTGTTTTTT
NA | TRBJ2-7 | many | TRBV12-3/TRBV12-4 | CASSLLAEQYF | TGTGCCAGCAGTTTACTGGCCGAGCAGTACTTC
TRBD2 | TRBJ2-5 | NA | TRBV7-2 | CASSLLLAGGQETQYF | TGTGCCAGCAGCTTATTGCTAGCGGGGGGACAAGAGACCCAGTACTTC
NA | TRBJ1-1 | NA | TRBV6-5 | CASSYIQASEEAFF | TGTGCCAGCAGTTACATCCAGGCATCCGAAGAAGCTTTCTTT
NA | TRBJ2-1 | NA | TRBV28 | CASSLINHEQFF | TGTGCCAGCAGTTTAATCAACCACGAGCAGTTCTTC
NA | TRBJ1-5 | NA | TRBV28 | CASSPHPNNQPQHF | TGTGCCAGCAGCCCCCACCCTAACAATCAGCCCCAGCATTTT
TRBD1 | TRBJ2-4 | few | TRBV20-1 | CSAQGAKGAKNIQYF | TGCAGTGCTCAGGGGGCGAAAGGGGCCAAAAACATTCAGTACTTC